The 20 T cell receptor beta chains in this list originate from one sample, sequenced in a study of identical twins. TCRdb re-called the 5' RACE reads through MiXCR, storing one row per CDR3 protein. Among 500,000 to 550,000 distinct CDR3 sequences listed, 22% were seen once. This same sample was also taken into another study, of T cells expressing NK-cell markers.

Input material: CD4+ T cells sorted from blood. These receptors were taken from a woman in her late teens or twenties in good health.

This clonotype appeared a few times. The J gene is TRBJ2-3, the V gene TRBV6-1; maybe TRBD1 (5 bases). Germline V gene sequence: CDR1 MNHNS, CDR2 SASEGT. The CDR3 runs to 14 residues. V lost 3 bases, J lost 2 bases, and 9 bases lay in between. In DNA, the CDR3 is TGTGCCAGCAGTGAGACAGCGACCACAGATACGCAGTATTTT. The encoded protein is CASSETATTDTQYF.

The rearrangement links TRBV4-3 to TRBJ2-2; 9 positions match TRBD1. The CDR3 loop spans 13 amino acids. J lost 6 bases, V lost 4 bases, and 0 bases had no gene match. The germline V gene has CDR1 LGHNA and CDR2 YSLEER. This chain's CDR3 is CASSRDRAGELFF. CDR3 nucleotide sequence: TGCGCCAGCAGCCGGGACAGGGCCGGGGAGCTGTTTTTT.

The chain carries TRBV20-1 and TRBJ2-7; weak D call: TRBD2 (7 bases). The germline V gene encodes CDR1 DFQATT and CDR2 SNEGSKA (reference sequence). The V gene lost 6 bases and the J gene lost 2 bases, with 17 bases spanning the gap. The CDR3 consists of 14 residues. The CDR3 DNA reads TGCAGTGCCGCCCGGGGGGCTTCCACCTACGAGCAGTACTTC. This sequence encodes CSAARGASTYEQYF.

Ten or more counts support this clonotype. The DNA of the CDR3 is TGCGCCAGCAGCCTTGGGGGGGGGCAAGAGACCCAGTACTTC. Translation gives CASSLGGGQETQYF. V is TRBV5-1 and J is TRBJ2-5, with 7 bases matching TRBD2. CDR1 is SGHRS, CDR2 YFSETQ, per germline. The CDR3 covers 14 residues. The junction had 5 bases not matched to a gene; V was cut back by 4 bases and J by 2 bases.

This clonotype was detected only a few times. The chain recombines TRBV20-1 with TRBJ2-1; D might be TRBD1 or TRBD2, each matching 6 bases. The germline V gene encodes CDR1 DFQATT and CDR2 SNEGSKA (reference sequence). The CDR3 has 15 residues. Trimming removed 1 base at V and 0 bases at J, with 10 bases between. This chain's CDR3 is CSARGGATSYNEQFF. The CDR3 nucleotides are TGCAGTGCTAGAGGGGGGGCTACCTCCTACAATGAGCAGTTCTTC.

This clonotype showed up just a few times. The rearrangement joins TRBV20-1 to TRBJ2-5; 8 bases align to TRBD2. Germline CDR1 and CDR2: DFQATT and SNEGSKA (reference sequence). There are 15 residues in the CDR3. Trimming at V came to 3 bases and at J to 2 bases, leaving 8 bases not matched to a gene. The CDR3 spells CSARPSSGTQETQYF. The CDR3 nucleotides are TGCAGTGCTAGGCCGAGTAGCGGGACACAAGAGACCCAGTACTTC.

This clonotype was seen only once. The chain carries TRBV30 and TRBJ2-3; no firm D call. CDR3 size: 11 residues. The V end lost 3 bases, the J end lost 6 bases, and 7 bases lay between the germline ends. Per germline, CDR1 GTSNPN and CDR2 SVGIG (reference sequence). The CDR3: CAWRYGDTQYF. The CDR3 region has the DNA TGTGCCTGGAGGTATGGGGATACGCAGTATTTT.

In its sample, this clonotype was seen once. The chain employs TRBV3-1 and TRBJ1-2; no firm D call. Trimming stripped 6 bases from V and 4 bases from J, with 12 bases between. The CDR3 runs 13 residues. Germline V gene data show CDR1 as LGHDT and CDR2 as YNNKEL (reference sequence). The CDR3 region is CASSPGKFYGYTF. In nucleotides, the CDR3 is TGTGCCAGCAGTCCCGGGAAATTCTATGGCTACACCTTC. Based on the CDR3 plus reference TRBV3-1 and TRBJ1-2, the full variable domain is DTAVSQTPKYLVTQMGNDKSIKCEQNLGHDTMYWYKQDSKKFLKIMFSYNNKELIINETVPNRFSPKSPDKAHLNLHINSLELGDSAVYFCASSPGKFYGYTFGSGTRLTVV.

This clonotype was seen ten or more times. The chain carries TRBV3-1 and TRBJ1-6, with D possibly matching TRBD1 (5 bases). This CDR3 has 15 residues. V was pared by 2 bases and J by 7 bases, with 12 bases between. Germline loops: CDR1 LGHDT, CDR2 YNNKEL (reference sequence). The CDR3 loop reads CASSQFRVENSPLHF. DNA for the CDR3: TGTGCCAGCAGCCAATTCAGGGTTGAGAATTCACCCCTCCACTTT.

Ten or more counts support this clonotype. The chain carries TRBV2 and TRBJ2-5, with 15 bases matching TRBD2. The CDR3 is 16 amino acids. Germline V gene lookup returns CDR1 SNHLY and CDR2 FYNNEI. The junction had 7 bases not matched to a gene; V was cut back by 5 bases and J by 6 bases. CDR3: CASSQGLAGGEKTQYF. For the CDR3, the DNA is TGTGCCAGCAGTCAGGGACTAGCGGGGGGCGAGAAGACCCAGTACTTC.

This clonotype came up a few times. This sequence joins TRBV20-1 and TRBJ2-5, with 8 bases lining up with TRBD2. Germline V gene data show CDR1 as DFQATT and CDR2 as SNEGSKA (reference sequence). Losses at the gene ends were 5 bases for V and 5 bases for J; bases not matched to a gene: 10. CDR3 size: 14 residues. The CDR3 here is CSASPGGPRETQYF. The CDR3 bases are TGCAGTGCTTCCCCGGGGGGGCCTCGGGAGACCCAGTACTTC.

V is TRBV5-1 and J is TRBJ2-7; no firm D call. V was cut by 0 bases and J by 1 base, with 8 bases left in between. Germline CDR1 is SGHRS and CDR2 is YFSETQ. CDR3 size: 14 residues. The CDR3 region is CASSLEQRSYEQYF. For the CDR3, the DNA is TGCGCCAGCAGCTTGGAACAGCGATCCTACGAGCAGTACTTC.

The sample holds many counts of this clonotype. The chain joins TRBV20-1 to TRBJ2-3, with 7 bases lining up with TRBD1. The J segment lost 0 bases and the V segment lost 6 bases, leaving 6 bases of the junction unmatched. The CDR3 is 14 amino acids. Germline V gene lookup returns CDR1 DFQATT and CDR2 SNEGSKA (reference sequence). The CDR3 region is CSAAQGFSTDTQYF. The CDR3 nucleotides are TGCAGTGCGGCACAGGGGTTTAGCACAGATACGCAGTATTTT.

This rearrangement joins TRBV6-1 to TRBJ2-1; D is ambiguous. The CDR3 length is 14 residues. From germline, CDR1 is MNHNS and CDR2 SASEGT. The V end was cut by 6 bases, the J end by 1 base, with 10 bases between. The CDR3 bases are TGTGCCAGCAGACGGCAATGGTCCTACAATGAGCAGTTCTTC. Protein: CASRRQWSYNEQFF.

The J gene is TRBJ2-1, the V gene TRBV20-1; D is unresolved. The CDR3 is 11 amino acids. Germline CDR1 reads DFQATT; CDR2 reads SNEGSKA (reference sequence). Trimming shortened V by 7 bases and J by 9 bases, and 13 bases separated the two germline ends. CDR3 DNA: TGCAGTGTCTGGTCATCGAGTGAGCAGTTCTTC. As protein: CSVWSSSEQFF.

The genes are TRBV18 and TRBJ2-7; D call uncertain. Germline values: CDR1 KGHSH, CDR2 LQKENI. The CDR3 extends over 17 amino acids. The V and J ends lost 0 bases and 3 bases respectively, with 18 bases between them. The CDR3 DNA is TGTGCCAGCTCACCACCGATTTTAGAACTACCAAGCTACGAGCAGTACTTC. Its translation: CASSPPILELPSYEQYF. The full variable domain, its missing parts supplied by reference TRBV18 and TRBJ2-7, is NAGVMQNPRHLVRRRGQEARLRCSPMKGHSHVYWYRQLPEEGLKFMVYLQKENIIDESGMPKERFSAEFPKEGPSILRIQQVVRGDSAAYFCASSPPILELPSYEQYFGPGTRLTVT.

This clonotype was counted only a few times. The gene calls are TRBV6-4 and TRBJ1-2; 10 nucleotides agree with TRBD1. Unmatched junction bases numbered 1, after V lost 4 bases and J lost 5 bases. The CDR3 length is 13 residues. CDR1 and CDR2 from the germline V gene are MRHNA and SNTAGT. In nucleotides, the CDR3 is TGTGCCAGCAGTGGGGGACAGGGGTATGGCTACACCTTC. Its translation: CASSGGQGYGYTF.

The CDR3: CASVFSGPDYNEQFF. DNA of the CDR3: TGCGCCAGCGTCTTTAGCGGGCCGGACTACAATGAGCAGTTCTTC. The rearrangement joins TRBV5-1 to TRBJ2-1; 7 bases agree with TRBD2. CDR3 length: 15 amino acids. V lost 7 bases to trimming and J lost 3 bases; unmatched junction nucleotides: 10. The germline gives CDR1 SGHRS, CDR2 YFSETQ.

This clonotype was seen many times. This rearrangement joins TRBV12-3 or TRBV12-4 to TRBJ2-7, with TRBD1 identical over 7 bases. This CDR3 spans 14 amino acids. V shed 8 bases, J shed 5 bases, and the junction held 12 bases outside the gene matches. CDR3 sequence (DNA): TGTGCCAGCTTGAAGGGGGCGTACTTCCACGAGCAGTACTTC. Translation: CASLKGAYFHEQYF.

A few counts support this clonotype. This rearrangement joins TRBV5-1 to TRBJ2-2, with D possibly called TRBD1 or TRBD2 (5 bases each). The V gene lost 4 bases and the J gene lost 5 bases, with 15 bases spanning the gap. From germline, CDR1 is SGHRS and CDR2 YFSETQ. The CDR3 extends over 15 amino acids. The CDR3 here is CASSEGPTGTGELFF. The CDR3 nucleotides read TGCGCCAGCAGCGAGGGACCGACGGGAACCGGGGAGCTGTTTTTT. Using reference TRBV5-1 and TRBJ2-2 for the parts outside the CDR3, the full variable domain is KAGVTQTPRYLIKTRGQQVTLSCSPISGHRSVSWYQQTPGQGLQFLFEYFSETQRNKGNFPGRFSGRQFSNSRSEMNVSTLELGDSALYLCASSEGPTGTGELFFGEGSRLTVL.